These 2 T cell receptor beta chains came from one sample sequenced in a study of CD8 T cells in ankylosing spondylitis. TCRdb reanalysed the 5' RACE reads using MiXCR and keeps one entry per CDR3 protein. Of about 250,000 distinct CDR3 sequences listed, more than 15% are singletons. What was sequenced was blood, either unsorted or a sorted T cell fraction (not recorded which). These receptors all come from a male donor with ankylosing spondylitis or in good health (not recorded which).

The chain recombines TRBV24-1 with TRBJ2-2, with D possibly being TRBD2 (6 bases). CDR1 KGHDR and CDR2 SFDVKD come from the germline V gene. CDR3 length: 15 residues. V lost 3 bases and J 4 bases, leaving 11 bases between the germline ends. The DNA for the CDR3 is TGTGCCACCAGTGATAGCCGGGACTTCACCGGGGAGCTGTTTTTT. As protein: CATSDSRDFTGELFF.

This clonotype was seen repeatedly, ten times or more. The genes are TRBV29-1 and TRBJ2-1; no definite D call. Germline CDR1 and CDR2: SQVTM and ANQGSEA. The CDR3 length is 11 residues. CDR3 DNA sequence: TGCAGTGACCGGGCATACAATGAGCAGTTCTTC. Amino acids: CSDRAYNEQFF.